These T cell receptor beta chains were read from a single sample in a study of T cells after posttransplantation cyclophosphamide. The table came from immunoSEQ multiplex PCR; TCRdb's copy has only in-frame clones and leaves some out. Of 15,000 to 20,000 clones listed, roughly 80% are singletons. The sample here was PBMCs, taken 410 to 450 days after allogeneic stem cell transplant with calcineurin inhibitor and methotrexate. The receptors were sampled from a male patient aged 30 to 40 who received an allogeneic stem cell transplant from an unrelated donor, was CMV-positive, and had acute and chronic GVHD. The graft donor may account for some of the T cells. CDR3s include the opening cysteine and the closing phenylalanine or tryptophan. Fields, in order: V gene, CDR3 length, D gene, J gene, clone size, CDR3 protein, CDR3 DNA. D genes are given only for firm matches. Clone size is shown for a subset of rows, as once, few, many or a class of expanded clone.

>TRBV6-1|15|TRBD1|TRBJ1-4|NA
CASRGQGGHNEKLFF
TGTGCCAGCAGGGGACAGGGGGGCCATAATGAAAAACTGTTTTTT
>TRBV5-4|15|TRBD2|TRBJ2-5|NA
CASARGGGFQETQYF
TGTGCCAGCGCGCGGGGCGGGGGGTTCCAAGAGACCCAGTACTTC
>TRBV19|14|NA|TRBJ1-3|few
CATRAGASGNTIYF
TGTGCCACCCGGGCAGGGGCCTCTGGAAACACCATATATTTT
>TRBV19|13|NA|TRBJ1-5|NA
CASSREGNQPQHF
TGTGCCAGTAGCAGGGAGGGCAATCAGCCCCAGCATTTT
>TRBV21-1|17|NA|TRBJ2-3|NA
CASSSHGERRRTDTQYF
TGTGCCAGCAGCTCCCACGGCGAGCGGCGCCGCACAGATACGCAGTATTTT
>TRBV28|15|TRBD1|TRBJ1-6|once
CASSLPDRDNSPLHF
TGTGCCAGCAGTTTGCCGGACAGGGATAATTCACCCCTCCACTTT
>TRBV10-3|16|NA|TRBJ1-1|NA
CAISEGVQGLNTEAFF
TGTGCCATCAGTGAGGGAGTTCAGGGGTTGAACACTGAAGCTTTCTTT
>TRBV4-3|19|TRBD1|TRBJ2-3|NA
CASSQRDFGQGQGTDTQYF
TGCGCCAGCAGCCAACGAGATTTTGGTCAGGGACAGGGCACAGATACGCAGTATTTT
>TRBV27|17|TRBD2|TRBJ2-1|NA
CASSPGLALRAYNEQFF
TGTGCCAGCAGTCCCGGACTAGCGCTAAGAGCCTACAATGAGCAGTTCTTC
>TRBV11-2|13|NA|TRBJ1-1|NA
CASSYGGYTEAFF
TGTGCCAGCAGCTACGGGGGGTACACTGAAGCTTTCTTT
>TRBV9|17|TRBD1|TRBJ1-1|NA
CASSVRDRGYMNTEAFF
TGTGCCAGCAGCGTAAGGGACAGGGGGTACATGAACACTGAAGCTTTCTTT
>TRBV7-3|14|TRBD1|TRBJ2-3|few
CASSTGDRGRTQYF
TGTGCCAGCAGCACCGGGGACAGGGGGCGAACGCAGTATTTT
>TRBV7-3|17|TRBD2|TRBJ2-1|NA
CASSLRAGGSSYNEQFF
TGTGCCAGCAGCTTAAGGGCCGGCGGGAGCTCCTACAATGAGCAGTTCTTC
>TRBV10-1|13|NA|TRBJ2-4|few
CASSAGGRNIQYF
TGCGCCAGCAGTGCCGGGGGTAGAAACATTCAGTACTTC
>TRBV5-5|13|NA|TRBJ2-3|NA
CASSLRSTDTQYF
TGTGCCAGCAGCTTGCGGTCCACAGATACGCAGTATTTT
>TRBV5-4|17|NA|TRBJ1-3|few
CASSPTAGKRGPGTIYF
TGTGCCAGCAGCCCAACCGCGGGAAAAAGGGGCCCAGGCACCATATATTTT
>TRBV9|14|TRBD2|TRBJ2-7|NA
CASSASGRSYEQYF
TGTGCCAGCAGCGCTAGCGGGAGGTCCTACGAGCAGTACTTC
>TRBV5-1|14|NA|TRBJ1-3|NA
CASSPIANGNTIYF
TGCGCCAGCAGCCCCATCGCGAACGGAAACACCATATATTTT
>TRBV7-3|15|NA|TRBJ1-1|NA
CASSPEGVGNTEAFF
TGTGCCAGCAGTCCGGAGGGAGTGGGGAACACTGAAGCTTTCTTT
>TRBV7-2|13|TRBD1|TRBJ2-7|NA
CASSPSTGYEQYF
TGTGCCAGCAGTCCCTCGACAGGGTACGAGCAGTACTTC
>TRBV11-2|14|TRBD1|TRBJ1-6|NA
CASSSSTGNSPLHF
TGTGCCAGCAGCTCATCGACAGGGAATTCACCCCTCCACTTT
>TRBV5-8|15|TRBD1|TRBJ1-1|few
CASGGDRGLNTEAFF
TGTGCCAGTGGCGGAGACAGGGGGCTGAACACTGAAGCTTTCTTT
>TRBV29-1|15|NA|TRBJ2-7|NA
CSVVSDLTNSYEQYF
TGCAGCGTCGTTTCGGACTTGACCAACTCCTACGAGCAGTACTTC
>TRBV5-6|15|TRBD1|TRBJ1-3|few
CASSWGTGKGNTIYF
TGTGCCAGCAGCTGGGGGACAGGGAAAGGAAACACCATATATTTT
>TRBV4-1|14|NA|TRBJ1-2|NA
CASSQGRGYYGYTF
TGCGCCAGCAGCCAAGGACGGGGGTACTATGGCTACACCTTC
>TRBV19|12|NA|TRBJ1-2|NA
CASSLGQNGYTF
TGTGCCAGTAGCCTTGGACAGAATGGCTACACCTTC
>TRBV18|17|NA|TRBJ1-1|NA
CASSHTPTGGQDTEAFF
TGTGCCAGCTCCCACACCCCCACAGGAGGGCAGGACACTGAAGCTTTCTTT
>TRBV18|14|NA|TRBJ2-7|NA
CASSQQPGSYEQYF
TGTGCCAGCTCACAACAACCGGGAAGTTACGAGCAGTACTTC
>TRBV11-2|16|NA|TRBJ1-1|NA
CASSLRGAGWNTEAFF
TGTGCCAGCAGCTTAAGAGGAGCGGGGTGGAACACTGAAGCTTTCTTT
>TRBV2|15|NA|TRBJ1-2|NA
CASSEEAVGGGGYTF
TGTGCCAGCAGTGAAGAGGCGGTGGGAGGTGGCGGCTACACCTTC
>TRBV28|19|NA|TRBJ2-1|once
CASSTSPRYGGAGYNEQFF
TGTGCCAGCAGCACCTCCCCCCGATACGGGGGAGCGGGCTACAATGAGCAGTTCTTC
>TRBV4-3|15|TRBD1|TRBJ2-2|few
CASSLEGAEDGELFF
TGCGCCAGCAGCCTCGAGGGGGCAGAAGACGGGGAGCTGTTTTTT
>TRBV5-6|15|TRBD1|TRBJ1-1|NA
CASSFGTGMNTEAFF
TGTGCCAGCAGCTTTGGGACAGGGATGAACACTGAAGCTTTCTTT
>TRBV7-8|16|NA|TRBJ1-2|NA
CASSLRIGVASGGYTF
TGTGCCAGCAGCTTAAGGATCGGGGTGGCCTCCGGTGGCTACACCTTC
>TRBV5-1|15|NA|TRBJ1-5|once
CASSLNGGGNQPQHF
TGCGCCAGCAGCTTGAATGGGGGGGGCAATCAGCCCCAGCATTTT
>TRBV7-3|15|NA|TRBJ2-7|NA
CASSIGGGSSYEQYF
TGTGCCAGCAGCATAGGGGGGGGTAGCTCCTACGAGCAGTACTTC
>TRBV29-1|14|NA|TRBJ2-1|NA
CSVEFLRAGNEQFF
TGCAGCGTTGAATTTCTTCGGGCGGGAAATGAGCAGTTCTTC
>TRBV5-8|15|TRBD2|TRBJ2-5|NA
CASSLGGGPEETQYF
TGTGCCAGCAGCTTGGGCGGGGGGCCCGAGGAGACCCAGTACTTC
>TRBV7-9|17|TRBD2|TRBJ2-5|NA
CASSLGETSYVQETQYF
TGTGCCAGCAGCTTAGGGGAGACTAGCTACGTCCAAGAGACCCAGTACTTC
>TRBV25-1|13|NA|TRBJ1-2|once
CASSAAGPYGYTF
TGTGCCAGCAGTGCGGCAGGCCCCTATGGCTACACCTTC